This T cell receptor (beta chain) was captured by sequencing in a study of T cell therapy after organ transplantation. Study background: Up to 6 doses were given at 2-week intervals.

The data were produced by immunoSEQ multiplex PCR, yet TCRdb's version contains in-frame clones alone and is incomplete. The sample holds under 2,500 clones, 65% to 75% seen once. Germline CDR1 is SGHDN and CDR2 is FVKESK. This CDR3 contains 16 residues. J lost 4 bases, V lost 1 base, and 9 bases had no gene match. The study, taken as a whole, reports: Both transferred clonotypes and endogenous ones absent from products apparently reconstituted.

Patients were solid-organ transplant recipients with drug-resistant or recurrent cytomegalovirus. A word on this clone: Its antigen is undetermined.

The material was CD8+ T cells from blood, obtained before autologous CMV-specific T cell therapy. This rearrangement joins TRBV14 to TRBJ2-7; TRBD1 matches at 8 bases. The receptor was derived from a human patient who had received a solid organ transplant and had CMV disease. The CDR3, as DNA: TGTGCCAGCAGCCAAGCTTTTGGACAGGGTCCTTACGAGCAGTACTTC. It yields the protein CASSQAFGQGPYEQYF.